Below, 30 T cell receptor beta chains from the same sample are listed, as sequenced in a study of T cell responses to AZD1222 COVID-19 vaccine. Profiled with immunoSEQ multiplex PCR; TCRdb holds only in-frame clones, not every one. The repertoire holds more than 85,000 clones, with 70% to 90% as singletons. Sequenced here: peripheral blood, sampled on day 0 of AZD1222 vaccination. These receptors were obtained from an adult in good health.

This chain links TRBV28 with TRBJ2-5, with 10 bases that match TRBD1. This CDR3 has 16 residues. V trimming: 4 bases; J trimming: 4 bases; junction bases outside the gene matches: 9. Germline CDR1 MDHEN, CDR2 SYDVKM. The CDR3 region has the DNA TGTGCCAGCAGTTCCCCCGGGGGACAGGGGCGAGAGACCCAGTACTTC. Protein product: CASSSPGGQGRETQYF.

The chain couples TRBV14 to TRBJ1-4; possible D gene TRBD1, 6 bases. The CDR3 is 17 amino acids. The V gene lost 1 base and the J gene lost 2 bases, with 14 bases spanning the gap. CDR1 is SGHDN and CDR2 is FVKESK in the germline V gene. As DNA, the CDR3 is TGTGCCAGCAGCCAAGTCCGCTCAGGGGTGACTAATGAAAAACTGTTTTTT. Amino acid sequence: CASSQVRSGVTNEKLFF.

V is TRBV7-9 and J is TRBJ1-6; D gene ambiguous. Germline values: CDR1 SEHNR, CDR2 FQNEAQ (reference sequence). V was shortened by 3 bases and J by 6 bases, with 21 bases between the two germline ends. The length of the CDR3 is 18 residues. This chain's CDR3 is CASSFTADWQNINSPLHF. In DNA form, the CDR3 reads TGTGCCAGCAGCTTTACCGCCGACTGGCAGAATATTAATTCACCCCTCCACTTT.

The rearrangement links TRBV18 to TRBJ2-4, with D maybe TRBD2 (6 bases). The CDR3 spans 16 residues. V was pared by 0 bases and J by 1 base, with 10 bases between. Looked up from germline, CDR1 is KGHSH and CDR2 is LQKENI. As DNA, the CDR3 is TGTGCCAGCTCACCACCGGTGGAGGGGGCCAAAAACATTCAGTACTTC. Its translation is CASSPPVEGAKNIQYF.

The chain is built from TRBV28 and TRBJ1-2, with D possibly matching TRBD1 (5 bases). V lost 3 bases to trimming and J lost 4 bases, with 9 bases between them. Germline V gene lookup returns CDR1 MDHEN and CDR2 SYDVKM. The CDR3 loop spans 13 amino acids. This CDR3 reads CASSFGGVYGYTF. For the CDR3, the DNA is TGTGCCAGCAGTTTTGGGGGGGTCTATGGCTACACCTTC.

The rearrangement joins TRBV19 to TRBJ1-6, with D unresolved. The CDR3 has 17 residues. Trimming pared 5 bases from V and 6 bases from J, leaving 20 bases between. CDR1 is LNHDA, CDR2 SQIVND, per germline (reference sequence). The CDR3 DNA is TGTGCCAGTAGTCCTGGGCTTATGACGGTTTCTAATTCACCCCTCCACTTT. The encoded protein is CASSPGLMTVSNSPLHF.

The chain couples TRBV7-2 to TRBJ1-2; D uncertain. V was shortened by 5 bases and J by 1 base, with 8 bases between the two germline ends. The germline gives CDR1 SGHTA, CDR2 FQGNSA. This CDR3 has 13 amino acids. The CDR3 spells CASSAYSNYGYTF. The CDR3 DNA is TGTGCCAGCAGCGCGTACAGTAACTATGGCTACACCTTC.

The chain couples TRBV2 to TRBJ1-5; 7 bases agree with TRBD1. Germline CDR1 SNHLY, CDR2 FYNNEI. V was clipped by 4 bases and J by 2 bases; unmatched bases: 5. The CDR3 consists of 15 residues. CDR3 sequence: CASSALGQRNQPQHF. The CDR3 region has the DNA TGTGCCAGCAGTGCCCTGGGACAGCGCAATCAGCCCCAGCATTTT.

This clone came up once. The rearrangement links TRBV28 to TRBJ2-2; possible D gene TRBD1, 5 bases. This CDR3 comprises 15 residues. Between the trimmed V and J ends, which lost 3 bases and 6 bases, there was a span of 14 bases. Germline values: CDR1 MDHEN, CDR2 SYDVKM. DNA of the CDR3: TGTGCCAGCAGTTTTCCCAAGGGGATTGCCGGGGAGCTGTTTTTT. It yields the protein CASSFPKGIAGELFF.

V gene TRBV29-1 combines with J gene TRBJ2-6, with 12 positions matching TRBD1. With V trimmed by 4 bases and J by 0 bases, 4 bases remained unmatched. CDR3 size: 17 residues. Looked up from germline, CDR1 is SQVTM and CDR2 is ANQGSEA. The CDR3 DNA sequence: TGCAGCGTTGCGGGGACAGGGGGCTTCTCTGGGGCCAACGTCCTGACTTTC. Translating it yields CSVAGTGGFSGANVLTF.

The CDR3 spells CATSRGPGTSGRGGTDTQYF. The CDR3 nucleotides are TGTGCCACCAGCAGAGGGCCCGGGACTAGCGGGAGGGGTGGTACAGATACGCAGTATTTT. The rearrangement uses TRBV15 and TRBJ2-3; TRBD2 matches at 16 bases. Germline assignment: CDR1 LNHNV and CDR2 YYDKDF (reference sequence). The CDR3 extends over 20 amino acids. V gave up 1 base and J gave up 3 bases; unmatched junction bases: 10.

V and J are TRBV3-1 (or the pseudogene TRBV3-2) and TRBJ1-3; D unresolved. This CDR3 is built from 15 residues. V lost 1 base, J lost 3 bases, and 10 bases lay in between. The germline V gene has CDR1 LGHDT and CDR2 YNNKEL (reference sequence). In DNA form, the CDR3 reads TGTGCCAGCAGCCAAGGGACCGATTATGGAAACACCATATATTTT. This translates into CASSQGTDYGNTIYF.

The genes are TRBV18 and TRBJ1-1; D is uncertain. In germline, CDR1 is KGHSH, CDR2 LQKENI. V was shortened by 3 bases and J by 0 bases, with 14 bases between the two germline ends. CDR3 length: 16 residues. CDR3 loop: CASSPAGVGMNTEAFF. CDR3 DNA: TGTGCCAGCTCACCTGCTGGGGTCGGTATGAACACTGAAGCTTTCTTT.

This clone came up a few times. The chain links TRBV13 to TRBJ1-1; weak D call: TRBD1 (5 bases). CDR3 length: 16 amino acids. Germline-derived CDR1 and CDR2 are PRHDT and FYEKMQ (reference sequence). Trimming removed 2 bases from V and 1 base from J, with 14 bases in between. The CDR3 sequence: CASSLRGSGKNTEAFF. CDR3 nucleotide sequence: TGTGCCAGCAGCTTACGGGGCAGCGGGAAGAACACTGAAGCTTTCTTT. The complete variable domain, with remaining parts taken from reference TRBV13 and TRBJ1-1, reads AAGVIQSPRHLIKEKRETATLKCYPIPRHDTVYWYQQGPGQDPQFLISFYEKMQSDKGSIPDRFSAQQFSDYHSELNMSSLELGDSALYFCASSLRGSGKNTEAFFGQGTRLTVV.

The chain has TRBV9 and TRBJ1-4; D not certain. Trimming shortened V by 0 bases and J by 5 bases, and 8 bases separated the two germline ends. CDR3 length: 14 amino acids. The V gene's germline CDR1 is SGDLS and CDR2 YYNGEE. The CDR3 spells CASSVGQQNEKLFF. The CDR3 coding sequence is TGTGCCAGCAGCGTAGGGCAACAAAATGAAAAACTGTTTTTT.

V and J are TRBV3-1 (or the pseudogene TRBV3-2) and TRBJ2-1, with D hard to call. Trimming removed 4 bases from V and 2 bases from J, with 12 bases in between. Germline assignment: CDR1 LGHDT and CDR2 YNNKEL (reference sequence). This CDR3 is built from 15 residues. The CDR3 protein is CASSLQTQAYNEQFF. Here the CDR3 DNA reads TGTGCCAGCAGCCTACAGACACAAGCCTACAATGAGCAGTTCTTC.

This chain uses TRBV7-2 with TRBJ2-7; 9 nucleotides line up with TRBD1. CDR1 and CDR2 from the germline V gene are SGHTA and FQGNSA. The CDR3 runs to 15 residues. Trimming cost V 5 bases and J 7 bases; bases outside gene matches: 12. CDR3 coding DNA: TGTGCCAGCAGCCGTCCGGGACAGGGAGCTCGGGAGCAGTACTTC. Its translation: CASSRPGQGAREQYF.

The CDR3 sequence: CASSHPSGSDEQFF. The DNA of the CDR3 is TGTGCCAGCAGCCACCCCAGCGGGAGTGATGAGCAGTTCTTC. The rearrangement uses TRBV14 and TRBJ2-1; TRBD2 matches 8 bases. Looked up from germline, CDR1 is SGHDN and CDR2 is FVKESK. After removal of 3 bases from V and 8 bases from J, the junction contained 6 bases not matched to a gene. The CDR3 consists of 14 residues.

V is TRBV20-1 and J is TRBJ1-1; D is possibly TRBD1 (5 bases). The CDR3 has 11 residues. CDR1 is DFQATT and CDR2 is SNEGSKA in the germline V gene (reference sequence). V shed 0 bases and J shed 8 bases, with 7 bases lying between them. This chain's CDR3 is CSARDPGEAFF. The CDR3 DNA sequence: TGCAGTGCTAGAGATCCAGGGGAAGCTTTCTTT.

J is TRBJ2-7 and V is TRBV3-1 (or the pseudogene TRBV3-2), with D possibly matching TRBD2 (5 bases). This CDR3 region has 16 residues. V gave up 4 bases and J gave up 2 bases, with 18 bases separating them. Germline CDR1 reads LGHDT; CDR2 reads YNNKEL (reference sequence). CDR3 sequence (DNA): TGTGCCAGCAGCCGTGACCTGAGAGCGGACGCCTACGAGCAGTACTTC. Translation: CASSRDLRADAYEQYF.

The CDR3 loop is CASSYRGLAKNIQYF. CDR3 coding DNA: TGTGCCAGCAGTTACAGGGGGCTCGCCAAAAACATTCAGTACTTC. V gene TRBV6-2 or TRBV6-3 combines with J gene TRBJ2-4, with TRBD1 matching over 7 bases. Germline assignment: CDR1 MNHEY and CDR2 SVGEGT. With 2 bases clipped from V and 1 base from J, the junction kept 2 bases outside the gene matches. CDR3 length: 15 amino acids.

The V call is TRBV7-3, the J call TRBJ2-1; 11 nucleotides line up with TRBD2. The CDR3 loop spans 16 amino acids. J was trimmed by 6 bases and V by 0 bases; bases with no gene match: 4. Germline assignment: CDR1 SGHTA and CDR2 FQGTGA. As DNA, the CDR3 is TGTGCCAGCAGCTTAACAGGACTAGCGGGCCCCAATGAGCAGTTCTTC. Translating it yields CASSLTGLAGPNEQFF.

In DNA form, the CDR3 reads TGTGCCAGCAGTTCCGGCACCGGGGAGCTGTTTTTT. Encoded protein: CASSSGTGELFF. The gene calls are TRBV28 and TRBJ2-2; unclear D gene. The length of the CDR3 is 12 residues. V was shortened by 4 bases and J by 4 bases, with 4 bases between the two germline ends. CDR1 MDHEN and CDR2 SYDVKM come from the germline V gene.

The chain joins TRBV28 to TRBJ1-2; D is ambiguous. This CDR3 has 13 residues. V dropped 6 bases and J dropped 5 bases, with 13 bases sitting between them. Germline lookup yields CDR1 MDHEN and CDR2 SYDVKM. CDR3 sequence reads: CASRQELDYGYTF. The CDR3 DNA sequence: TGTGCCAGCAGACAAGAGTTGGATTATGGCTACACCTTC.

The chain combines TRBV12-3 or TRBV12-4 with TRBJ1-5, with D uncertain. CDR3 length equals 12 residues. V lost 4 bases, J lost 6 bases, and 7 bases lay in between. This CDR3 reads CASSSWGQPQHF. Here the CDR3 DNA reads TGTGCCAGCAGTTCGTGGGGTCAGCCCCAGCATTTT.

CDR3 sequence (DNA): TGTGCCAGCAGCTTAGGGCGGGAGTACAATGAGCAGTTCTTC. This encodes CASSLGREYNEQFF. The V call is TRBV7-3, the J call TRBJ2-1, with 7 nucleotides matching TRBD2. Germline trimming cut 2 bases from V and 4 bases from J; bases unmatched to any gene: 2. The CDR3 consists of 14 residues. Germline V gene data show CDR1 as SGHTA and CDR2 as FQGTGA.

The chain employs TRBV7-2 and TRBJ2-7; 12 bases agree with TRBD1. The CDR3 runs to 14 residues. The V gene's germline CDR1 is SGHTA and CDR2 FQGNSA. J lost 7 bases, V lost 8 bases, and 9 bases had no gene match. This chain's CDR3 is CASSRDRGPWEQYF. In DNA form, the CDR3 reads TGTGCCAGCTCCCGGGACAGGGGGCCGTGGGAGCAGTACTTC. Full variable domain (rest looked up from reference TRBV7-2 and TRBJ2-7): GAGVSQSPSNKVTEKGKDVELRCDPISGHTALYWYRQSLGQGLEFLIYFQGNSAPDKSGLPSDRFSAERTGGSVSTLTIQRTQQEDSAVYLCASSRDRGPWEQYFGPGTRLTVT.

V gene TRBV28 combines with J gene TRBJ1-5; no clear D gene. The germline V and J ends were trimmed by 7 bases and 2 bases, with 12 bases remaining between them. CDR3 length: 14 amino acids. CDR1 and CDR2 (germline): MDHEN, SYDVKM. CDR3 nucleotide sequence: TGTGCCAGCACCCAAGGGTTAGGCAATCAGCCCCAGCATTTT. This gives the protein CASTQGLGNQPQHF.

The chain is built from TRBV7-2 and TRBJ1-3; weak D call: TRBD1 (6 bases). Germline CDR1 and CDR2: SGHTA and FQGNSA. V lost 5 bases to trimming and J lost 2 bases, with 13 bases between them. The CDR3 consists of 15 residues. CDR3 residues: CASSATGFAGNTIYF. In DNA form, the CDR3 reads TGTGCCAGCAGCGCCACAGGGTTCGCTGGAAACACCATATATTTT.

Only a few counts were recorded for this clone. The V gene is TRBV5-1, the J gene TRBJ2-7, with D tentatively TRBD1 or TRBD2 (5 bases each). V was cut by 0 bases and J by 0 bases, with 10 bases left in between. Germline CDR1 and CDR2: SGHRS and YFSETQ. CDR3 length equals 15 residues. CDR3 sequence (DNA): TGCGCCAGCAGCTTGGGTGGGGGAAACTCCTACGAGCAGTACTTC. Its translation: CASSLGGGNSYEQYF.